The source of this T cell receptor (beta chain) is a study of human T cells and chemical hapten exposure. CDR3 length: 14 residues. With 2 bases removed from V and 4 bases from J, the gap between germline ends came to 10 bases. Germline CDR1 and CDR2: MNHEY and SVGEGT. In this sample, this clonotype turned up a few times. Each CDR3 protein is one row after TCRdb ran MiXCR on the RACE reads. The sample shows 150,000 to 200,000 distinct CDR3 sequences, just under 30% of them seen only once. Time point of the sample: pre-sensitization, week 0. The sample's treatment: therapeutic diphenylcyclopropenone sensitization with weekly scalp DPC.

The chain combines TRBV6-2 or TRBV6-3 with TRBJ2-3; either TRBD1 or TRBD2 may fit D (5 bases each). This material consisted of whole blood, taken in connection with sensitization to the hapten diphenylcyclopropenone (DPC). This TCR was sampled from a woman between 25 and 40 years old with alopecia areata. Some clones in this sample may be carry-over from other donors' samples. The CDR3 bases are TGTGCCAGCAGTTACGGACCGGGGCCAGATACGCAGTATTTT. Protein sequence: CASSYGPGPDTQYF.